This T cell receptor (beta chain) derives from a study of blood T cell repertoires in COVID-19. In the study overall: The analysed material was cDNA or gDNA that came from T cells, B-cell-depleted T cells, or PBMCs.

Libraries were prepared by immunoSEQ multiplex PCR; TCRdb keeps only in-frame clonotypes and omits some of them. The data contain some 350,000 clones, about 90% of them seen just once; the ten biggest clones take up about 5%. Germline trimming cut 5 bases from V and 4 bases from J; bases unmatched to any gene: 2. Germline V CDR1 and CDR2: LNHDA, SQIVND (reference sequence). This CDR3 region has 13 residues. This TCR derives from a man aged 25 to 40 who had recovered from COVID-19. Sequenced material: PBMCs or T cells enriched from blood (not recorded which). This chain joins TRBV19 and TRBJ1-1, with TRBD1 matching 9 bases. CDR3 protein: CASSGTGFTEAFF. CDR3 in DNA: TGTGCCAGTAGTGGGACAGGGTTCACTGAAGCTTTCTTT.